The next 12 T cell receptor beta chains were all read from a single sample in a study of lymphopenia after photon versus proton radiotherapy. Only in-frame clones appear in the TCRdb table, and some are missing; sequencing was by immunoSEQ multiplex PCR. The sample lists about 24,000 clones, approximately 88% occurring once. Sequenced material: peripheral blood, taken from a patient treated with photon-based radiotherapy. The origin of the receptors is a man aged 35-49 years with gastric cancer.

J is TRBJ2-7 and V is TRBV19; D might be TRBD1 or TRBD2, each matching 6 bases. Trimming removed 3 bases at V and 2 bases at J, with 11 bases between. The length of the CDR3 is 14 residues. CDR1 and CDR2 from the germline V gene are LNHDA and SQIVND (reference sequence). The CDR3 is CASSIPGATYEQYF. The CDR3 DNA reads TGTGCCAGTAGTATCCCGGGGGCTACCTACGAGCAGTACTTC.

The chain recombines TRBV7-3 with TRBJ2-6; D may match TRBD1 or TRBD2 (5 bases each). CDR3 size: 15 residues. From germline, CDR1 is SGHTA and CDR2 FQGTGA. The V end lost 4 bases, the J end lost 1 base, and 8 bases lay between the germline ends. CDR3 in amino acids: CASSYGGSGANVLTF. Here the CDR3 DNA reads TGTGCCAGCAGCTATGGGGGATCTGGGGCCAACGTCCTGACTTTC.

By proportion, this clone is medium-sized. This rearrangement joins TRBV7-9 to TRBJ2-3; TRBD1 might be the D (5 bases). There are 13 residues in the CDR3. The V end was cut by 5 bases, the J end by 5 bases, with 11 bases between. Germline V lookup: CDR1 SEHNR, CDR2 FQNEAQ (reference sequence). The CDR3 protein is CASSQDSGDTQYF. The CDR3 DNA reads as TGTGCCAGCAGCCAAGACAGTGGAGATACGCAGTATTTT.

This chain uses TRBV4-1 with TRBJ1-3, with no clear D. CDR1 and CDR2 (germline): MGHRA, YSYEKL. The CDR3 has 12 residues. The V gene lost 0 bases and the J gene lost 8 bases, with 5 bases spanning the gap. The CDR3 sequence: CASSQDFDTIYF. The CDR3 region has the DNA TGCGCCAGCAGCCAAGATTTTGACACCATATATTTT.

The chain employs TRBV4-2 and TRBJ1-2; 7 nucleotides agree with TRBD1. CDR1 and CDR2 from the germline V gene are LGHNA and YNFKEQ. The length of the CDR3 is 14 residues. Trimming took 4 bases from V and 6 from J; bases not matched to a gene: 8. DNA for the CDR3: TGTGCCAGCAGCCGTTTTACAGGGGATAATGGCTACACCTTC. This gives the protein CASSRFTGDNGYTF.

The chain is built from TRBV13 and TRBJ2-3, with TRBD2 matching over 9 bases. V lost 5 bases to trimming and J lost 5 bases; unmatched junction nucleotides: 8. This CDR3 has 15 amino acids. Looked up from germline, CDR1 is PRHDT and CDR2 is FYEKMQ (reference sequence). The CDR3 DNA follows: TGTGCCAGCAGCACCAGCGGGGGGCCGAAAGATACGCAGTATTTT. It is translated as CASSTSGGPKDTQYF.

The chain couples TRBV4-1 to TRBJ1-1; no firm D call. V lost 0 bases and J lost 10, with 21 bases in between. The CDR3 consists of 16 residues. The germline gives CDR1 MGHRA, CDR2 YSYEKL. This CDR3 is CASSQEVGRPSQAAFF. The CDR3 DNA is TGCGCCAGCAGCCAAGAAGTCGGGAGGCCTTCTCAAGCAGCTTTCTTT.

This chain joins TRBV11-2 and TRBJ2-5; D unclear. The germline V gene has CDR1 SGHAT and CDR2 FQNNGV. The CDR3 has 16 amino acids. Trimming removed 2 bases at V and 4 bases at J, with 17 bases between. The CDR3 protein is CASSLPRRAAPETQYF. CDR3 nucleotides: TGTGCCAGCAGCTTACCTCGCCGGGCGGCCCCAGAGACCCAGTACTTC.

A remark on this clone: Other DNA sequences within the sample encode an identical CDR3. This chain uses TRBV11-2 with TRBJ2-3; D possibly corresponds to TRBD2 (6 bases). Germline lookup yields CDR1 SGHAT and CDR2 FQNNGV. The CDR3 spans 14 residues. The V end lost 3 bases, the J end lost 0 bases, and 7 bases lay between the germline ends. The CDR3 nucleotides read TGTGCCAGCAGCTTGGGGACTAGCACAGATACGCAGTATTTT. This translates into CASSLGTSTDTQYF.

The chain has TRBV25-1 and TRBJ1-2, with 7 bases fitting TRBD1. The germline V gene encodes CDR1 MGHDK and CDR2 SYGVNS. Trimming cost V 1 base and J 7 bases; bases outside gene matches: 3. The CDR3 contains 13 residues. Written as DNA, the CDR3 is TGTGCCAGCAGTGAATCCTACAGGGGTGGCTACACCTTC. Encoded protein: CASSESYRGGYTF.

The genes are TRBV27 and TRBJ2-2; no reliable D call. Germline CDR1 MNHEY, CDR2 SMNVEV (reference sequence). V was trimmed by 5 bases and J by 2 bases, leaving 15 bases between them. The CDR3 covers 16 residues. CDR3 region: CASSGRGVANTGELFF. For the CDR3, the DNA is TGTGCCAGCAGTGGCCGTGGAGTAGCAAACACCGGGGAGCTGTTTTTT.

The V call is TRBV7-9, the J call TRBJ1-2; D gene uncertain. Germline values: CDR1 SEHNR, CDR2 FQNEAQ (reference sequence). V was pared by 5 bases and J by 4 bases, with 14 bases between. CDR3 size: 14 residues. The chain's CDR3 is CASSPGPGIYGYTF. CDR3 sequence (DNA): TGTGCCAGCAGCCCTGGGCCGGGGATCTATGGCTACACCTTC.